The entry that follows covers one TCR beta chain sequence. Its cognate antigen is unknown. TCRdb's table, derived via immunoSEQ multiplex PCR, lists solely in-frame clones and lacks some. The sample consists of some 160,000 clones, more than 75% of them appearing once. V shed 0 bases and J shed 3 bases, with 6 bases lying between them. The CDR3 has 13 residues. In germline, CDR1 is SEHNR, CDR2 FQNEAQ (reference sequence). This record comes from a study of cytomegalovirus exposure and HLA in healthy donors. Study-level background: The same platform was used for the 100 to 150 validation repertoires and the roughly 700 first-cohort repertoires, a later analysis reported. Study-level findings and limits: Despite most TCR sequences being rare, some public TCRs occurred in many donors. Testing in vitro showed a few CMV-associated chains specific for CMV antigens.

The chain combines TRBV7-9 with TRBJ2-7, with D possibly matching TRBD2 (6 bases). The receptor's source is a man aged 18 to 35 in good health and CMV-seronegative. Sequencing was carried out using PBMCs. Here the CDR3 DNA reads TGTGCCAGCAGCTTAGCGGGGGGCTACGAGCAGTACTTC. Translating gives CASSLAGGYEQYF.